These 13 T cell receptor beta chains came from one sample sequenced in a study of response to subunit inactivated influenza vaccine. TCRdb reanalysed the RT-PCR reads using MiXCR and keeps one entry per CDR3 protein. This table holds hundreds of thousands of distinct CDR3 sequences, approximately 14% found once. This material consisted of PBMCs from blood, taken 11 to 12 days after vaccination. These receptors came from a man aged 50 to 60 who received an inactivated influenza vaccine.

The V gene is TRBV28, the J gene TRBJ2-7; D may be TRBD1 (6 bases). The CDR3 consists of 14 residues. V gave up 8 bases and J gave up 7 bases, with 21 bases separating them. From germline, CDR1 is MDHEN and CDR2 SYDVKM. The CDR3 loop is CASVLGASLREQYF. CDR3 in DNA: TGTGCCAGCGTGCTGGGGGCCAGCCTACGTGAGCAGTACTTC.

The V gene is TRBV10-3, the J gene TRBJ2-7, with D perhaps matching TRBD2 (6 bases). CDR1 and CDR2 from the germline V gene are ENHRY and SYGVKD. V shed 0 bases and J shed 4 bases, with 13 bases lying between them. This CDR3 spans 15 amino acids. The CDR3 sequence is CAISESWAGGYEQYF. DNA for the CDR3: TGTGCCATCAGTGAGTCTTGGGCAGGAGGGTACGAGCAGTACTTC.

In its sample, this clonotype was seen many times. V usage is TRBV29-1 and J usage is TRBJ2-7, with a weak D call TRBD1 (5 bases). The CDR3 length is 14 residues. The V end lost 4 bases, the J end lost 2 bases, and 15 bases lay between the germline ends. Germline CDR1 reads SQVTM; CDR2 reads ANQGSEA. CDR3 sequence (DNA): TGCAGCGTTGTCTTGGCACAGGCCCCCTACGAGCAGTACTTC. Its translation: CSVVLAQAPYEQYF.

This clonotype was observed a handful of times. V and J are TRBV6-2 or TRBV6-3 and TRBJ2-3, with D uncertain. CDR1 and CDR2 (germline): MNHEY, SVGEGT. V was pared by 5 bases and J by 7 bases, with 10 bases between. This CDR3 is 12 amino acids long. CDR3 sequence reads: CASSTLTNTQYF. CDR3 sequence (DNA): TGTGCCAGCAGTACCCTCACGAATACGCAGTATTTT.

The rearrangement links TRBV20-1 to TRBJ1-1; TRBD1 agrees at 8 bases. V lost 6 bases, J lost 8 bases, and 8 bases stayed unmatched. Germline V gene lookup returns CDR1 DFQATT and CDR2 SNEGSKA (reference sequence). This CDR3 comprises 12 residues. For the CDR3, the DNA is TGCAGTGCATATGGACAGGGCCTAGAAGCTTTCTTT. Residues: CSAYGQGLEAFF.

V usage is TRBV6-2 or TRBV6-3 and J usage is TRBJ2-3; possible D gene TRBD2, 6 bases. Trimming took 6 bases from V and 2 from J, leaving 18 bases between them. The CDR3 sequence is 16 residues long. Germline V gives CDR1 MNHEY, CDR2 SVGEGT. The CDR3 coding sequence is TGTGCCAGCAGCCCTGCGGGACTTCAGTACACAGATACGCAGTATTTT. This codes for CASSPAGLQYTDTQYF.

This clonotype occurred many times. This chain uses TRBV5-5 with TRBJ2-7, with no clear D. Trimming shortened V by 0 bases and J by 3 bases, and 7 bases separated the two germline ends. The CDR3 runs to 13 residues. The germline V gene has CDR1 SGHKS and CDR2 YYEKEE (reference sequence). CDR3 nucleotides: TGTGCCAGCAGCTTGGAAGGGTTCTACGAGCAGTACTTC. Its protein is CASSLEGFYEQYF.

This clonotype has a handful of counts. The genes are TRBV5-1 and TRBJ2-1; D perhaps matches TRBD2 (6 bases). The CDR3 has 16 amino acids. V lost 4 bases to trimming and J lost 0 bases, with 14 bases between them. Germline V gives CDR1 SGHRS, CDR2 YFSETQ. CDR3 in DNA: TGCGCCAGCAGCGGCTATAGCGGAAGCTCCTACAATGAGCAGTTCTTC. It codes for CASSGYSGSSYNEQFF.

This clonotype was counted a few times. The rearrangement links TRBV7-8 to TRBJ1-2; 7 nucleotides line up with TRBD1. CDR3 length: 14 residues. Trimming took 6 bases from V and 3 from J; bases not matched to a gene: 7. Germline CDR1 and CDR2: SGHVS and FQNEAQ. CDR3 sequence: CASSRGQADYGYTF. The DNA of the CDR3 is TGTGCCAGCAGTCGCGGACAGGCCGACTATGGCTACACCTTC.

This clonotype was detected only a few times. The V and J genes are TRBV15 and TRBJ1-4; D is unresolved. Germline CDR1 reads LNHNV; CDR2 reads YYDKDF (reference sequence). The CDR3 is made up of 15 amino acids. V gave up 0 bases and J gave up 4 bases, with 9 bases separating them. Here the CDR3 DNA reads TGTGCCACCAGCAGAGATCGACACCTTAATGAAAAACTGTTTTTT. The encoded protein is CATSRDRHLNEKLFF.

The chain links TRBV20-1 to TRBJ2-7, with TRBD2 matching over 9 bases. The J segment lost 3 bases and the V segment lost 0 bases, leaving 6 bases of the junction unmatched. The CDR3 consists of 15 residues. The V gene's germline CDR1 is DFQATT and CDR2 SNEGSKA (reference sequence). CDR3 residues: CSARDRLADYYEQYF. The CDR3 DNA reads TGCAGTGCTAGAGATAGACTAGCGGACTACTACGAGCAGTACTTC.

This clonotype has a handful of counts. The V gene is TRBV3-1, the J gene TRBJ1-2, with D tentatively TRBD1 (5 bases). Germline CDR1 and CDR2: LGHDT and YNNKEL (reference sequence). Trimming left V 0 bases short and J 4 bases short, with 12 bases between. This CDR3 contains 15 residues. Here the CDR3 reads CASSQDRGLGYGYTF. The CDR3 coding sequence is TGTGCCAGCAGCCAAGATCGGGGCCTCGGCTATGGCTACACCTTC. The complete variable domain, with remaining parts taken from reference TRBV3-1 and TRBJ1-2, reads DTAVSQTPKYLVTQMGNDKSIKCEQNLGHDTMYWYKQDSKKFLKIMFSYNNKELIINETVPNRFSPKSPDKAHLNLHINSLELGDSAVYFCASSQDRGLGYGYTFGSGTRLTVV.

The chain combines TRBV7-9 with TRBJ2-3; D remains unclear. V lost 4 bases and J 4 bases, leaving 9 bases between the germline ends. In germline, CDR1 is SEHNR, CDR2 FQNEAQ (reference sequence). This CDR3 is 13 amino acids long. CDR3 coding DNA: TGTGCCAGCAGCTCATCAGAGTCAGATACGCAGTATTTT. As protein: CASSSSESDTQYF.